This paragraph covers one TCR beta chain sequence. The antigen is undetermined. The J segment lost 2 bases and the V segment lost 5 bases, leaving 9 bases of the junction unmatched. Germline V CDR1 and CDR2: MDHEN, SYDVKM. The CDR3 consists of 16 residues. This sample stems from a study of cytomegalovirus exposure and HLA in healthy donors. With 60 Vbeta and 13 Jbeta primers, the PCR was carried out. Measured with immunoSEQ multiplex PCR; TCRdb has only the in-frame clones, and not every one. The table records approximately 130,000 clones, around 87% of them present only once. Study observations and caveats: The investigators catalogued some 160 TCR beta chains as cytomegalovirus-associated.

The sample taken for sequencing was PBMCs. The chain couples TRBV28 to TRBJ2-3; 8 nucleotides line up with TRBD1. The TCR comes from a woman aged 30 to 39 in good health and CMV-seronegative. The CDR3 coding sequence is TGTGCCAGCAGTAAGATACAGGGGGGATACACAGATACGCAGTATTTT. Translated, it gives CASSKIQGGYTDTQYF. The complete variable domain, with remaining parts taken from reference TRBV28 and TRBJ2-3, reads DVKVTQSSRYLVKRTGEKVFLECVQDMDHENMFWYRQDPGLGLRLIYFSYDVKMKEKGDIPEGYSVSREKKERFSLILESASTNQTSMYLCASSKIQGGYTDTQYFGPGTRLTVL.